This record covers a single TCR beta chain. This clonotype was seen many times. Its antigen target is currently unknown. No base-level quality is on record; no much larger clone is a single base apart. The method was 5' RACE. The instrument was an Illumina HiSeq 2500. A second PCR of about 7 to 12 cycles was run with a J-beta primer mix and a sample-barcoded 5' primer. A unique molecular identifier was introduced onto each TCR beta cDNA molecule by a template-switch 5' adaptor carrying 12 random nucleotides. Each sample yielded at least 2.5 million CDR3-containing paired-end reads. First-strand cDNA was synthesized from all RNA with the Mint cDNA synthesis kit, primed by a TRBC-specific oligonucleotide. Following uracil-DNA glycosylase treatment, all cDNA underwent a first 18-cycle PCR with the universal primers M1SS and BC2_uni_R. The source study handled its data this way. For normalization, 1 million high-quality reads were randomly selected from each sample, with every read carrying a distinct molecular identifier. Instead of being binned into consensus sequences, reads that shared molecular identifiers were thrown out. MiTCR, with a Q25 quality threshold and the strictest error-elimination algorithm, was used for CDR3 identification, clonotype clustering and error correction. A nonparametric unseen species model using Euler transformation provided a lower-bound estimate of total TCR beta diversity. TCRdb reran the public reads through fastp at Q25 and MiXCR, keeping productive beta chains. Entries are consolidated by CDR3 protein sequence, retaining the most common genes and DNA. The authors' filters were not applied to this entry. This sample holds hundreds of thousands of distinct CDR3 sequences; about 34% were observed only once. The top ten hold approximately 15% of the sample.

Systemically healthy Caucasian individuals from Russia, over 30 in total and aged roughly 6 to 90 years, were included as donors. Each donor gave 9 to 10 milliliters of peripheral blood, collected into EDTA-treated Vacutainer tubes. PBMCs were isolated by Ficoll-Paque density-gradient centrifugation, with at least 6 million obtained per sample. Trizol reagent was used to extract total RNA from PBMCs, with at least 5.5 micrograms per sample. Naive CD45RAhigh/CD27high T cell percentages were measured by flow cytometry on a PBMC aliquot from every donor. CDR1 is given as SGHDN and CDR2 as FVKESK, both from the germline V gene. From cysteine to phenylalanine, the CDR3 is 17 amino acids long. The kept DNA is CDR3 alone, 51 bases in frame from the first base. V and J lose 0 bases and 4 bases, and a span of 13 bases separates them. This sample is drawn from a study of blood T cells in healthy people across ages (dated by TCRdb to 2015 to 2017). Broadly, across the study: In model experiments, roughly one uniquely barcoded TCR beta cDNA molecule per two T cells was captured by template switching. To avoid experimental bias, donors of different ages were distributed randomly across sequencing lanes. Four age groups were formed from the donors: young (average about 15 years), middle-aged (more than 35), aged (roughly 58) and long-lived (approximately 78). The study analyzed two additional independent replicas of 1 million unique cDNA reads from the same blood draw for two donors, one aged 18 to 30 and one aged 80 or older. Age-related changes in TCR beta repertoire diversity were measured in the study by deep sequencing normalized with unique cDNA molecular identifiers.

Findings and caveats that apply to the study as a whole: Donor CMV infection status was unknown, potentially confounding age-related changes in expanded clonotypes. Compared with the aged group, the long-lived group had more naive CD4+ T cells, fewer expanded clones and increased TCR diversity, a pattern suggesting age selection. Estimates of total diversity based on one million sequenced T cells were considered lower bounds and underestimates. Because profiling used bulk unsorted PBMCs, naive and antigen-experienced compartments could not be compared conclusively. A strong correlation was found between observed TCR beta diversity and the percentage of naive T cells measured by flow cytometry. Observed TCR beta diversity per million T cells fell roughly linearly with age, and a significant reduction was already apparent by age around 44.

The clonotype comes from a woman aged 80 or older in good health. Donor details come from another sample of the same person, matched by shared clones. The sequencing input was blood. The sequence links TRBV14 to TRBJ1-6, and perhaps TRBD1 as D gene, on 5 matching bases. The CDR3 region: CASSQEQGLLYNSPLHF. The DNA sequence follows: TGTGCCAGCAGCCAAGAGCAGGGCCTGCTATATAATTCACCCCTCCACTTT. Reference TRBV14 and TRBJ1-6 proteins supply the regions before and after the CDR3; the full variable domain is: EAGVTQFPSHSVIEKGQTVTLRCDPISGHDNLYWYRRVMGKEIKFLLHFVKESKQDESGMPNNRFLAERTGGTYSTLKVQPAELEDSGVYFCASSQEQGLLYNSPLHFGNGTRLTVT.